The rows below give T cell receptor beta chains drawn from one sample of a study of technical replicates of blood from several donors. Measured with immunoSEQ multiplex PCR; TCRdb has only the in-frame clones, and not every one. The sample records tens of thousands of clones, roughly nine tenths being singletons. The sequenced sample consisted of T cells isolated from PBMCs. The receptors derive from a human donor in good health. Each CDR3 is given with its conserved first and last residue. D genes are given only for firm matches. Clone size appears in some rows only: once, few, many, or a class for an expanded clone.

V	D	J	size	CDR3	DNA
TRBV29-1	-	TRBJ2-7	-	CSVPNGRVPYEQYF	TGCAGCGTCCCAAACGGCAGGGTACCCTACGAGCAGTACTTC
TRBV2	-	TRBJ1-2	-	CASGKDRGYTF	TGTGCCAGCGGGAAAGACAGGGGCTACACCTTC
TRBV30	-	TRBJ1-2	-	CAWSPGHIYGYTF	TGTGCCTGGAGTCCCGGACACATCTATGGCTACACCTTC
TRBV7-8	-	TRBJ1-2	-	CASSSTGPYGYTF	TGTGCCAGCAGTTCCACAGGGCCCTATGGCTACACCTTC
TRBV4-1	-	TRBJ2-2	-	CASSLLAPTNTGELFF	TGCGCCAGCAGCCTTCTAGCGCCCACGAACACCGGGGAGCTGTTTTTT
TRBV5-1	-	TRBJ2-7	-	CASSGQSSDPFWEQYF	TGCGCCAGCAGCGGCCAATCTAGCGATCCATTCTGGGAGCAGTACTTC
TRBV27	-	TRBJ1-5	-	CASSFSHAGQPQHF	TGTGCCAGCAGTTTTAGCCATGCCGGCCAGCCCCAGCATTTT
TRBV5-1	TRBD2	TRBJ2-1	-	CASSLDTGGYNNEQFF	TGCGCCAGCAGCTTGGACACGGGAGGCTACAACAATGAGCAGTTCTTC
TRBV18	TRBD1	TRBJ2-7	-	CASSPGRGTHEQYF	TGTGCCAGCTCACCAGGCAGGGGGACCCACGAGCAGTACTTC
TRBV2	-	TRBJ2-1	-	CASSAVGRASYNEQFF	TGTGCCAGCAGTGCGGTCGGCAGGGCCTCCTACAATGAGCAGTTCTTC
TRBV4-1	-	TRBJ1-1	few	CASSQGHPNTEAFF	TGCGCCAGCAGCCAAGGGCACCCTAACACTGAAGCTTTCTTT
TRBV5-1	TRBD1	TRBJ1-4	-	CASSLTKATGGGEKLFF	TGCGCCAGCAGCTTGACGAAGGCGACAGGGGGCGGCGAAAAACTGTTTTTT
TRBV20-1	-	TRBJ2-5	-	CSARIAQTQYF	TGCAGTGCTAGAATAGCCCAGACCCAGTACTTC
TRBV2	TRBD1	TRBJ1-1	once	CASSLTAGGTEAFF	TGTGCCAGCAGTCTGACGGCAGGGGGCACTGAAGCTTTCTTT
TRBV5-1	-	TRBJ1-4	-	CASSLGGTNEKLFF	TGCGCCAGCAGCTTGGGCGGGACTAATGAAAAACTGTTTTTT
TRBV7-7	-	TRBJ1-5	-	CASSLEGAGQPQHF	TGTGCTAGCAGCTTAGAAGGGGCAGGTCAGCCCCAGCATTTT
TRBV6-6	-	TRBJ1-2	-	CASSQTGLDGYTF	TGTGCCAGCAGCCAGACAGGTCTGGATGGCTACACCTTC
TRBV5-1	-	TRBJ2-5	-	CASRTNFQETQYF	TGCGCCAGCCGAACCAACTTTCAAGAGACCCAGTACTTC
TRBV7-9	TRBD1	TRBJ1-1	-	CASSFGTVFRFTEAFF	TGTGCCAGCAGCTTCGGGACAGTCTTTCGTTTCACTGAAGCTTTCTTT
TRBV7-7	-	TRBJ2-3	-	CASSISPENTQYF	TGTGCCAGCAGCATTAGTCCTGAGAACACGCAGTATTTT
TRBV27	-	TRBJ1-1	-	CASSSLGATNTEAFF	TGTGCCAGCAGCTCTCTGGGGGCTACGAACACTGAAGCTTTCTTT
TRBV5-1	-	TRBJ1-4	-	CASSFTETNEKLFF	TGCGCCAGCAGCTTTACAGAAACTAATGAAAAACTGTTTTTT
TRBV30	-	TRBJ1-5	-	CAWTKGALGPNQPQHF	TGTGCCTGGACTAAAGGGGCCTTGGGTCCTAATCAGCCCCAGCATTTT
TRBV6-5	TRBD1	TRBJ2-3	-	CASSYSRDRGGDTQYF	TGTGCCAGCAGTTACTCCCGGGACAGGGGAGGCGATACGCAGTATTTT
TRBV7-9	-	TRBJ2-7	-	CASSRRDTTYEQYF	TGTGCCAGCAGCCGCCGGGACACTACCTACGAGCAGTACTTC
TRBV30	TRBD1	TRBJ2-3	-	CAWSRPPLDRYTDTQYF	TGTGCCTGGAGCCGCCCTCCCCTGGACAGGTACACAGATACGCAGTATTTT
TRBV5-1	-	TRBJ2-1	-	CASSIDSGGGVNEQFF	TGCGCCAGCAGCATCGATAGCGGCGGAGGAGTCAATGAGCAGTTCTTC
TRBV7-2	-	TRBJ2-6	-	CASSHPANVLTF	TGTGCCAGCAGCCATCCGGCCAACGTCCTGACTTTC
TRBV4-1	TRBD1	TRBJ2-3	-	CASSQVERTGGTDTQYF	TGCGCCAGCAGCCAAGTAGAAAGGACAGGGGGCACAGATACGCAGTATTTT
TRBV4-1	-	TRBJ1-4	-	CASSRQGRGEKLFF	TGCGCCAGCAGCCGGCAGGGAAGAGGCGAAAAACTGTTTTTT
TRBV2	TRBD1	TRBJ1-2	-	CASRDRAPYSGYTF	TGTGCCAGCCGGGACAGGGCGCCCTATTCTGGCTACACCTTC
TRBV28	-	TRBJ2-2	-	CASSFYGSGSGELFF	TGTGCCAGCAGTTTCTACGGGAGCGGGTCCGGGGAGCTGTTTTTT
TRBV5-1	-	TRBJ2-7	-	CASSWTANEQYF	TGCGCCAGCAGCTGGACAGCGAACGAGCAGTACTTC
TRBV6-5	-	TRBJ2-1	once	CASSYETDLYNEQFF	TGTGCCAGCAGTTACGAAACAGACCTCTACAATGAGCAGTTCTTC
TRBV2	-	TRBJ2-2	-	CASSENPGRTGELFF	TGTGCCAGCAGTGAAAATCCAGGGCGAACCGGGGAGCTGTTTTTT
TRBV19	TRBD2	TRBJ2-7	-	CASSAGLTYEQYF	TGTGCCAGTAGTGCGGGACTAACCTACGAGCAGTACTTC